One sample yielded the 9 T cell receptor beta chains listed below, sequenced in a study of human T cells and chemical hapten exposure (dated by TCRdb to about 2021). The library was built by means of RACE. Sequencing took place on a NextSeq 500. Clones were called with MiXCR by TCRdb after fastp trimmed the public reads at Q25, and only in-frame beta chains were retained. Rows with one shared CDR3 protein collapse into an entry with the most common genes and DNA. This sample is represented by about 98,000 distinct CDR3 sequences; about 10% of them were singletons. The biggest ten clones account for under 3.5% of the sample. Taken with the paper, the label for time point translates to: pre-sensitization, week 0. According to the study, the label for this sample's treatment or condition signals: therapeutic diphenylcyclopropenone sensitization with weekly scalp DPC. The material sequenced was whole blood, taken in connection with sensitization to the hapten diphenylcyclopropenone (DPC). The receptors were gathered from a woman aged 55-70 years with alopecia areata. Some clones in this sample may be carry-over from other donors' samples.

This clonotype has at least ten counts. The chain recombines TRBV11-2 with TRBJ2-5; 10 bases align to TRBD2. The length of the CDR3 is 15 residues. Germline lookup yields CDR1 SGHAT and CDR2 FQNNGV. Losses at the gene ends were 0 bases for V and 5 bases for J; bases not matched to a gene: 3. CDR3 DNA sequence: TGTGCCAGCAGCTTAGAGGCTAGCGGGGGTGAGACCCAGTACTTC. It yields the protein CASSLEASGGETQYF.

This clonotype was observed a few times. This chain's CDR3 is CASSGTSGGDEQFF. DNA for the CDR3: TGTGCCAGCAGTGGGACTAGCGGGGGCGATGAGCAGTTCTTC. The gene calls are TRBV2 and TRBJ2-1; TRBD2 agrees at 13 bases. Germline V lookup: CDR1 SNHLY, CDR2 FYNNEI. The CDR3 is 14 amino acids. Trimming took 4 bases from V and 8 from J; bases not matched to a gene: 2.

The table lists this clonotype with a few counts. This chain uses TRBV7-9 with TRBJ2-3; 7 nucleotides align to TRBD2. This CDR3 comprises 14 residues. In germline, CDR1 is SEHNR, CDR2 FQNEAQ (reference sequence). Germline trimming cut 10 bases from V and 3 bases from J; bases unmatched to any gene: 10. The DNA for the CDR3 is TGTGCCACCCCCCGGGGAGGGCAGACAGATACGCAGTATTTT. Translation gives CATPRGGQTDTQYF.

A word on this clonotype: Its ends do not fully match the called genes, so a read error is possible. The genes are TRBV20-1 and TRBJ2-7; D gene ambiguous. CDR1 and CDR2 (germline): DFQATT, SNEGSKA (reference sequence). The CDR3 has 11 residues. The CDR3 region is CGARRTVEQYF. The CDR3 DNA follows: TGCGGTGCTAGAAGGACCGTCGAGCAGTACTTC.

In its sample, this clonotype was seen many times. This chain uses TRBV5-4 with TRBJ1-1, with no clear D. Between the trimmed V and J ends, which lost 2 bases and 6 bases, there was a span of 5 bases. Germline V gene sequence: CDR1 SGHNT, CDR2 YYREEE (reference sequence). The CDR3 sequence is 11 residues long. Here the CDR3 reads CASSFPPEAFF. CDR3 bases: TGTGCCAGCAGCTTCCCCCCTGAAGCTTTCTTT.

The table lists this clonotype with many counts. The chain carries TRBV5-1 and TRBJ2-1, with D perhaps being TRBD1 or TRBD2 (5 bases each). V was pared by 7 bases and J by 1 base, with 12 bases between. The CDR3 spans 14 residues. CDR1 SGHRS and CDR2 YFSETQ come from the germline V gene. The CDR3 coding sequence is TGCGCCAGCGGTGTCGAGGGGTCCTACAATGAGCAGTTCTTC. It codes for CASGVEGSYNEQFF.

The sample holds a few counts of this clonotype. The rearrangement links TRBV29-1 to TRBJ1-1; no clear D. The CDR3 sequence is 14 residues long. Germline lookup yields CDR1 SQVTM and CDR2 ANQGSEA. V dropped 7 bases and J dropped 5 bases, with 20 bases sitting between them. Here the CDR3 reads CSAHPGKRGTEAFF. CDR3 bases: TGCAGCGCCCATCCGGGGAAACGAGGAACTGAAGCTTTCTTT.

There are many counts of this clonotype. This rearrangement joins TRBV7-3 to TRBJ2-6, with D unresolved. CDR1 is SGHTA and CDR2 is FQGTGA in the germline V gene. This CDR3 has 16 amino acids. V was pared by 2 bases and J by 2 bases, with 10 bases between. CDR3 protein: CASSLDQVAGANVLTF. As DNA, the CDR3 is TGTGCCAGCAGCTTAGATCAGGTAGCTGGGGCCAACGTCCTGACTTTC. Complete variable domain (other parts from reference TRBV7-3 and TRBJ2-6): GAGVSQTPSNKVTEKGKYVELRCDPISGHTALYWYRQSLGQGPEFLIYFQGTGAADDSGLPNDRFFAVRPEGSVSTLKIQRTERGDSAVYLCASSLDQVAGANVLTFGAGSRLTVL.

The V and J genes are TRBV10-3 and TRBJ2-1; TRBD2 agrees at 12 bases. This CDR3 has 14 amino acids. Germline values: CDR1 ENHRY, CDR2 SYGVKD. The junction had 4 bases not matched to a gene; V was cut back by 6 bases and J by 7 bases. The CDR3 DNA sequence: TGTGCCATCAGACTAGCGGGGGGTGAGAATGAGCAGTTCTTC. Residues: CAIRLAGGENEQFF.